One and the same sample provided the 17 T cell receptor beta chains below, sequenced in a study of cytomegalovirus exposure and HLA in healthy donors. Clones were sequenced by immunoSEQ multiplex PCR, and TCRdb holds only the in-frame ones, with some missing. The sample includes about 150,000 clones, approximately 89% of them seen just once. Sequences were obtained from PBMCs. These receptors were obtained from a man in his late teens or twenties in good health and CMV-seronegative.

The chain links TRBV25-1 to TRBJ2-5; D possibly corresponds to TRBD2 (5 bases). The CDR3 is 14 amino acids. V lost 7 bases and J 1 base, leaving 13 bases between the germline ends. The V gene's germline CDR1 is MGHDK and CDR2 SYGVNS. DNA of the CDR3: TGTGCCAGCACTGACCCGGAGGCCCAAGAGACCCAGTACTTC. It translates to CASTDPEAQETQYF. The variable domain in full, with the rest retrieved from reference TRBV25-1 and TRBJ2-5, is EADIYQTPRYLVIGTGKKITLECSQTMGHDKMYWYQQDPGMELHLIHYSYGVNSTEKGDLSSESTVSRIRTEHFPLTLESARPSHTSQYLCASTDPEAQETQYFGPGTRLLVL.

The V call is TRBV5-4, the J call TRBJ1-4; D gene uncertain. Germline CDR1 and CDR2: SGHNT and YYREEE (reference sequence). V lost 1 base and J lost 0, with 4 bases in between. This CDR3 region has 14 residues. In DNA, the CDR3 is TGTGCCAGCAGCTTGACTGCAACTAATGAAAAACTGTTTTTT. Encoded protein: CASSLTATNEKLFF.

The table lists this clone with a count of one. The V call is TRBV30, the J call TRBJ1-5; weak D call: TRBD1 (6 bases). CDR1 and CDR2 from the germline V gene are GTSNPN and SVGIG (reference sequence). The CDR3 contains 14 residues. Trimming left V 0 bases short and J 6 bases short, with 12 bases between. The CDR3 protein is CAWSVTQGSQPQHF. Here the CDR3 DNA reads TGTGCCTGGAGTGTAACGCAGGGGAGTCAGCCCCAGCATTTT. The whole variable domain, filled in from reference TRBV30 and TRBJ1-5, reads SQTIHQWPATLVQPVGSPLSLECTVEGTSNPNLYWYRQAAGRGLQLLFYSVGIGQISSEVPQNLSASRPQDRQFILSSKKLLLSDSGFYLCAWSVTQGSQPQHFGDGTRLSIL.

This sequence joins TRBV6-5 and TRBJ2-2; 8 bases are a match to TRBD2. Germline lookup yields CDR1 MNHEY and CDR2 SVGAGI. The CDR3 extends over 15 amino acids. The J segment lost 7 bases and the V segment lost 7 bases, leaving 11 bases of the junction unmatched. CDR3 coding DNA: TGTGCCAGCACTCCGGGAGGGCTAGTGGGCGGGGAGCTGTTTTTT. It yields the protein CASTPGGLVGGELFF.

This chain joins TRBV11-3 and TRBJ2-5, with 13 bases that match TRBD2. Germline CDR1 SGHNT, CDR2 YENEEA. The junction had 7 bases not matched to a gene; V was cut back by 5 bases and J by 1 base. The CDR3 contains 17 residues. CDR3 DNA: TGTGCCAGCAGCACCCGGACTAGCGGGAGTCGCCAAGAGACCCAGTACTTC. Amino acid sequence: CASSTRTSGSRQETQYF.

V is TRBV9 and J is TRBJ2-1; a possible D gene is TRBD1 (5 bases). The ends were cut back, 1 base at V and 0 bases at J, with 11 bases in the middle. The length of the CDR3 is 16 residues. Looked up from germline, CDR1 is SGDLS and CDR2 is YYNGEE. The CDR3 loop is CASSVRTGSSYNEQFF. The CDR3 DNA follows: TGTGCCAGCAGCGTACGTACAGGAAGCTCCTACAATGAGCAGTTCTTC.

The gene calls are TRBV14 and TRBJ2-5, with TRBD1 as a possible D gene (5 bases). The CDR3 totals 15 residues. With 1 base removed from V and 1 base from J, the gap between germline ends came to 10 bases. CDR1 is SGHDN, CDR2 FVKESK, per germline. The CDR3 region has the DNA TGTGCCAGCAGCCAAGGTGTAGGGGTCCAAGAGACCCAGTACTTC. Its protein product is CASSQGVGVQETQYF.

The V call is TRBV6-6, the J call TRBJ2-7, with 8 bases identical to TRBD1. V shed 5 bases and J 0 bases; nucleotides not matched to a gene: 9. Germline V lookup: CDR1 MNHNY, CDR2 SVGAGI (reference sequence). This CDR3 region has 16 residues. CDR3 loop: CASSQKGQESSYEQYF. The CDR3 nucleotides read TGTGCCAGCAGTCAGAAGGGACAGGAGAGCTCCTACGAGCAGTACTTC.

Here the CDR3 DNA reads TGTGCCAGCGGATGGAAGGGGTACAATGAGCAGTTCTTC. Its translation: CASGWKGYNEQFF. V gene TRBV7-2 combines with J gene TRBJ2-1; a possible D gene is TRBD1 (5 bases). Germline V gives CDR1 SGHTA, CDR2 FQGNSA. V was clipped by 8 bases and J by 4 bases, with 12 bases between them. The CDR3 totals 13 residues.

J is TRBJ2-3 and V is TRBV6-5; 8 bases line up with TRBD2. CDR3 length: 14 residues. Germline V gives CDR1 MNHEY, CDR2 SVGAGI. Trimming at V came to 6 bases and at J to 4 bases, leaving 6 bases not matched to a gene. The CDR3 sequence is CASRSREGADTQYF. CDR3 nucleotides: TGTGCCAGCAGATCCCGGGAGGGGGCAGATACGCAGTATTTT.

The V and J genes are TRBV10-2 and TRBJ2-3; 8 bases are a match to TRBD1. The V gene end was trimmed by 4 bases and the J gene end by 5 bases; junction bases not matched to a gene: 5. The CDR3 has 14 residues. The germline V gene has CDR1 WSHSY and CDR2 SAAADI. CDR3 loop: CASSAPGQEDTQYF. Written as DNA, the CDR3 is TGCGCCAGCAGTGCCCCGGGACAGGAAGATACGCAGTATTTT.

The chain has TRBV27 and TRBJ2-1; 7 bases agree with TRBD2. Germline V CDR1 and CDR2: MNHEY, SMNVEV (reference sequence). Losses at the gene ends were 3 bases for V and 4 bases for J; bases not matched to a gene: 6. The CDR3 is made up of 15 amino acids. The CDR3 sequence is CASSFGLAAYNEQFF. In nucleotides, the CDR3 is TGTGCCAGCAGTTTTGGCCTAGCGGCGTACAATGAGCAGTTCTTC.

The table lists this clone with a few counts. V usage is TRBV6-4 and J usage is TRBJ1-1, with 7 bases aligning to TRBD1. The V gene's germline CDR1 is MRHNA and CDR2 SNTAGT. This CDR3 comprises 14 residues. Trimming took 6 bases from V and 3 from J; bases not matched to a gene: 7. CDR3 residues: CASRKTGVDTEAFF. The CDR3 coding sequence is TGTGCCAGCAGAAAAACAGGGGTTGACACTGAAGCTTTCTTT.

This clone was detected only once. The chain joins TRBV19 to TRBJ1-1; D possibly corresponds to TRBD1 (5 bases). Trimming cost V 0 bases and J 4 bases, with 6 bases left between them. Germline V CDR1 and CDR2: LNHDA, SQIVND (reference sequence). CDR3 length: 13 residues. As DNA, the CDR3 is TGTGCCAGTAGTATAGACAGGGTCACTGAAGCTTTCTTT. Translating gives CASSIDRVTEAFF. The complete variable domain, with remaining parts taken from reference TRBV19 and TRBJ1-1, reads DGGITQSPKYLFRKEGQNVTLSCEQNLNHDAMYWYRQDPGQGLRLIYYSQIVNDFQKGDIAEGYSVSREKKESFPLTVTSAQKNPTAFYLCASSIDRVTEAFFGQGTRLTVV.

The chain combines TRBV4-3 with TRBJ2-1, with TRBD2 matching 10 bases. The CDR3 totals 17 residues. CDR1 and CDR2 from the germline V gene are LGHNA and YSLEER. V dropped 1 base and J dropped 5; count of bases not matched to a gene: 8. CDR3 DNA: TGCGCCAGCAGCCAAGTCGTGCTAGCGGGAGACGACAATGAGCAGTTCTTC. Encoded protein: CASSQVVLAGDDNEQFF.

This rearrangement joins TRBV7-9 to TRBJ1-1; 7 positions match TRBD1. Germline loops: CDR1 SEHNR, CDR2 FQNEAQ (reference sequence). With V trimmed by 5 bases and J by 6 bases, 3 bases remained unmatched. This CDR3 region has 12 residues. Written as DNA, the CDR3 is TGTGCCAGCAGCCCAAGGGGGCCTGAAGCTTTCTTT. Protein sequence: CASSPRGPEAFF.

The chain has TRBV2 and TRBJ2-1; D is perhaps TRBD2 (5 bases). CDR1 is SNHLY, CDR2 FYNNEI, per germline. Trimming stripped 4 bases from V and 13 bases from J, with 20 bases between. This CDR3 region has 14 residues. This CDR3 is CASSASSSGIRQFF. CDR3 sequence (DNA): TGTGCCAGCAGTGCCTCCTCCTCGGGAATAAGACAGTTCTTC.